This T cell receptor (beta chain) was observed in a study of cytomegalovirus exposure and HLA in healthy donors. Study-level points and caveats: HLA restriction was apparent for most CMV-associated TCR beta chains in a later analysis.

The length of the CDR3 is 17 residues. Germline values: CDR1 ENHRY, CDR2 SYGVKD. J gave up 3 bases and V 0 bases, and 8 bases lay outside the gene matches. PCR involved 60 Vbeta and 13 Jbeta primers. Sequencing used immunoSEQ multiplex PCR; TCRdb keeps in-frame clones, though not all of them. The table has some 150,000 clones, 60% to 80% seen once. Points on this clone: Its cognate antigen is unknown.

Material: PBMCs. The sequence was obtained from a man aged 18 to 30 in good health and CMV-seropositive. The rearrangement uses TRBV10-3 and TRBJ2-3; TRBD2 aligns across 8 bases. The CDR3 nucleotides read TGTGCCATCAGTGAGTCTGGGCCGGGGGGGCTGACAGATACGCAGTATTTT. Its protein is CAISESGPGGLTDTQYF.